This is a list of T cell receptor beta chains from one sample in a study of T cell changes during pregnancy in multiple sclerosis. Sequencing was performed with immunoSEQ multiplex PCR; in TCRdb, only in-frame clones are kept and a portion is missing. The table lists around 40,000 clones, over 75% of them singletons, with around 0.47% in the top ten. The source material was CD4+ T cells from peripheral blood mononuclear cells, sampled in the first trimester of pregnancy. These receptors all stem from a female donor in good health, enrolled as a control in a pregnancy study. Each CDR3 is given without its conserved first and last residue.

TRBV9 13 ASSTLGTEGSPLH
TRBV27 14 ASSRGLAGAQDTQY
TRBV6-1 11 ASETGAVSSQY
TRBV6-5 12 ASGVVQGVQPQH
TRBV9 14 ASSVEVGRSGNTIY
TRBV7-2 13 ASSRGGGGRYEQY
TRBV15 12 ATSHQGLVYEQY
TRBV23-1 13 ASSHQLKGVNEQF
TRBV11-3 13 ASSSRQGGQETQY
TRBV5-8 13 ASSYSTDRNTEAF